The 14 T cell receptor beta chains reported below all come from one sample, sequenced in a study of CD8+ T cells in alopecia areata. Once RNA had been extracted, it was reverse transcribed into cDNA to act as the sequencing template. Only in-frame clones appear in the TCRdb table, and some are missing; sequencing was by immunoSEQ multiplex PCR. The data contain 130,000 to 150,000 clones, about 89% of them singletons. The sequenced sample was CD8+ T cells sorted from blood, obtained at week 0. All receptors derive from a human donor with alopecia areata.

This sequence joins TRBV27 and TRBJ2-1, with TRBD1 identical over 8 bases. This CDR3 has 14 amino acids. Losses at the gene ends were 6 bases for V and 2 bases for J; bases not matched to a gene: 3. CDR1 and CDR2 (germline): MNHEY, SMNVEV (reference sequence). The CDR3: CASRQGATYNEQFF. The CDR3 region has the DNA TGTGCCAGCAGGCAGGGGGCCACCTACAATGAGCAGTTCTTC.

The chain carries TRBV7-9 and TRBJ2-3; D might be TRBD1 (5 bases). With 7 bases removed from V and 5 bases from J, the gap between germline ends came to 19 bases. The CDR3 length is 15 residues. Germline V gives CDR1 SEHNR, CDR2 FQNEAQ (reference sequence). DNA for the CDR3: TGTGCCAGCAACGACCTGGACAAGGCGGAAGATACGCAGTATTTT. This codes for CASNDLDKAEDTQYF.

The J gene is TRBJ2-1, the V gene TRBV2, with TRBD2 matching over 7 bases. In germline, CDR1 is SNHLY, CDR2 FYNNEI. V was pared by 2 bases and J by 5 bases, with 9 bases of the junction left unmatched. This CDR3 has 16 residues. CDR3 in amino acids: CASSERGRENDNEQFF. For the CDR3, the DNA is TGTGCCAGCAGTGAACGTGGGCGGGAGAACGACAATGAGCAGTTCTTC.

V usage is TRBV13 and J usage is TRBJ2-7; 8 bases align to TRBD2. J gave up 3 bases and V 2 bases, and 9 bases lay outside the gene matches. Germline CDR1 reads PRHDT; CDR2 reads FYEKMQ (reference sequence). CDR3 length: 16 residues. The CDR3 loop is CASSLSLAGTRYEQYF. CDR3 in DNA: TGTGCCAGCAGCTTAAGTCTAGCGGGTACCCGCTACGAGCAGTACTTC.

V and J are TRBV27 and TRBJ2-3, with no clear D. The CDR3 has 17 residues. CDR1 is MNHEY, CDR2 SMNVEV, per germline (reference sequence). Trimming cost V 1 base and J 1 base, with 15 bases left between them. CDR3 loop: CASSLWPRFVGTDTQYF. For the CDR3, the DNA is TGTGCCAGCAGTTTATGGCCTAGATTTGTTGGCACAGATACGCAGTATTTT.

The gene calls are TRBV4-1 and TRBJ2-1; TRBD2 aligns across 10 bases. The V and J ends lost 4 bases and 7 bases, in that order; junction bases with no gene match: 10. The CDR3 consists of 16 residues. CDR1 is MGHRA, CDR2 YSYEKL, per germline. In DNA, the CDR3 is TGCGCCAGCAGCCTCCCCCCTAGCGGGGGTCCTAATGAGCAGTTCTTC. Encoded protein: CASSLPPSGGPNEQFF.

As regards this clone: The junction and the germline gene differ at one end; a read error may be behind it. The J gene is TRBJ2-1, the V gene TRBV27, with 11 bases fitting TRBD1. The germline V gene encodes CDR1 MNHEY and CDR2 SMNVEV (reference sequence). This CDR3 has 16 residues. This CDR3 is CAGSLGQGASYNEQFF. In nucleotides, the CDR3 is TGTGCCGGCAGTTTAGGACAGGGGGCGAGTTACAATGAGCAGTTCTTC.

The chain combines TRBV30 with TRBJ2-7; 10 bases agree with TRBD2. Trimming at V came to 6 bases and at J to 6 bases, leaving 11 bases not matched to a gene. The CDR3 has 14 residues. The germline V gene has CDR1 GTSNPN and CDR2 SVGIG (reference sequence). CDR3 nucleotide sequence: TGTGCCTGTACCGGGACTAGCGTCGGGGGCGAGCAGTACTTC. It codes for CACTGTSVGGEQYF.

This chain uses TRBV20-1 with TRBJ1-2; possibly TRBD1 for D (6 bases). Deletions cut 6 bases from V and 4 bases from J, with 9 bases between. CDR1 and CDR2 (germline): DFQATT, SNEGSKA (reference sequence). The CDR3 runs to 11 residues. The CDR3 bases are TGCAGTGCCAGGGGCGGCTATGGCTACACCTTC. Amino acids: CSARGGYGYTF.

This clone was seen only once. This chain uses TRBV29-1 with TRBJ2-3, with D perhaps matching TRBD1 (6 bases). Trimming removed 6 bases at V and 0 bases at J, with 10 bases between. CDR1 and CDR2 (germline): SQVTM, ANQGSEA. This CDR3 contains 13 residues. CDR3: CSVQGLSTDTQYF. DNA of the CDR3: TGCAGCGTCCAGGGGCTTAGCACAGATACGCAGTATTTT.

The chain is built from TRBV7-9 and TRBJ2-7, with 14 bases lining up with TRBD2. CDR1 is SEHNR and CDR2 is FQNEAQ in the germline V gene (reference sequence). The CDR3 is made up of 18 amino acids. V was pared by 5 bases and J by 2 bases, with 11 bases of the junction left unmatched. CDR3 protein: CASSTGTSGGSTAYEQYF. CDR3 bases: TGTGCCAGCAGCACCGGGACTAGCGGGGGAAGTACCGCCTACGAGCAGTACTTC.

The chain recombines TRBV29-1 with TRBJ2-1; 11 positions agree with TRBD2. CDR3 length equals 17 residues. Germline values: CDR1 SQVTM, CDR2 ANQGSEA. The J segment lost 9 bases and the V segment lost 3 bases, leaving 16 bases of the junction unmatched. The CDR3 DNA reads as TGCAGCGTTGAGTTGGTAGCGGGAGGGAGGGACGTGGGTGAGCAGTTCTTC. It yields the protein CSVELVAGGRDVGEQFF.

The V call is TRBV27, the J call TRBJ1-6; no reliable D call. This CDR3 is 11 amino acids long. Trimming stripped 8 bases from V and 7 bases from J, with 6 bases between. CDR1 and CDR2 from the germline V gene are MNHEY and SMNVEV (reference sequence). The CDR3 region is CASGPNSPLHF. The CDR3 DNA reads as TGTGCCAGCGGACCGAATTCACCCCTCCACTTT.

The chain carries TRBV2 and TRBJ1-5; a possible D gene is TRBD1 (5 bases). This CDR3 has 14 residues. Germline V CDR1 and CDR2: SNHLY, FYNNEI. The germline V and J ends were trimmed by 6 bases and 4 bases, with 13 bases remaining between them. CDR3 DNA sequence: TGTGCCAGCAGCCCTGAGGGGATTAATCAGCCCCAGCATTTT. It translates to CASSPEGINQPQHF.